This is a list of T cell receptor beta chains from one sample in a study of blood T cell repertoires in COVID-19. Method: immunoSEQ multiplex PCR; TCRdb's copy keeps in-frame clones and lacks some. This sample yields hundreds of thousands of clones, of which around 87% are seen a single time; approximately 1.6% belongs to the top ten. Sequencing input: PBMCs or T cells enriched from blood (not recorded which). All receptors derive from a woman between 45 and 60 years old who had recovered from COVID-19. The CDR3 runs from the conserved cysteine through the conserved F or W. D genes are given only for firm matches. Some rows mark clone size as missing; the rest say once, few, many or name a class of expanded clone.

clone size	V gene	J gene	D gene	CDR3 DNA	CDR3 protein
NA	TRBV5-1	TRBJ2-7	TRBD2	TGCGCCAGCAGCTTGGGACTAGCGGGAGGGGGGACCTACGAGCAGTACTTC	CASSLGLAGGGTYEQYF
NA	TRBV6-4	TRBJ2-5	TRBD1	TGTGCCAGCAGTGACTCGATTGGGACAGGGGGCATTTGTTGCGATGCCAGTTCAGAGACCCAGTACTTC	CASSDSIGTGGICCDASSETQYF
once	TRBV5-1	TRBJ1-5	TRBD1	TGCGCCAGCAGCCGGGACAGGGGTGGTCCCCAGCATTTT	CASSRDRGGPQHF
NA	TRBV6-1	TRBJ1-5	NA	TGTGCCAGCAGTGATGGACACGTGGGTAATCAGCCCCAGCATTTT	CASSDGHVGNQPQHF
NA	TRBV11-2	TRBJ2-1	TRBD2	TGTGCCAGCAGCTTGACTCTAGCGGGAGGGGTGAATGAGCAGTTCTTC	CASSLTLAGGVNEQFF
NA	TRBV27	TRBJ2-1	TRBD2	TGTGCCAGCAGAGCGGGGTACAATGAGCAGTTCTTC	CASRAGYNEQFF
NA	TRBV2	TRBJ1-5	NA	TGTGCCAGCAGTGTGTCTGGGGGCGGTCAGCCCCAGCATTTT	CASSVSGGGQPQHF
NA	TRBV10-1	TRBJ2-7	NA	TGCGCCGCCCGGGCTAGCGCTAACGAGCAGTACTTC	CAARASANEQYF
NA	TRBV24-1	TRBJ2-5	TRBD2	TGTGCCACCAGTGATCCCACTAGCGGAGGGACCCAGTACTTC	CATSDPTSGGTQYF
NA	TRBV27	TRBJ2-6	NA	TGTGCCAGCAGCATGAGGGTCGGCGGTGGTGGGGCCAACGTCCTGACTTTC	CASSMRVGGGGANVLTF
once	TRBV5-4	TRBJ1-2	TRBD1	TGTGCCAGCAGCATTGGACAGGGGGAGTATGGCTACACCTTC	CASSIGQGEYGYTF
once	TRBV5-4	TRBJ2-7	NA	TGTGCCAGCAGCTTAAGGGGCTACGAGCAGTACTTC	CASSLRGYEQYF
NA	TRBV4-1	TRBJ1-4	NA	TGCGCCAGCAGCCAAGGAGTGGAGGAGGGCAATGAAAAACTGTTTTTT	CASSQGVEEGNEKLFF
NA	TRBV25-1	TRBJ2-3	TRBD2	TGTGCCAGCAGTGAATTGGGGGGGGTTGAGACAGATACGCAGTATTTT	CASSELGGVETDTQYF
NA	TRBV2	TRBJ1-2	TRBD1	TGTGCCAGCAGTGAACGGGGACAGGGGGCGCGGACCTTC	CASSERGQGARTF
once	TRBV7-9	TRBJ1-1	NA	TGTGCCAGCAGCTTAGATCGAGGAGGGGCTTTCTTT	CASSLDRGGAFF
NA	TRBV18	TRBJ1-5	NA	TGTGCCAGCTCGCGCTATGATCAGCCCCAGCATTTT	CASSRYDQPQHF
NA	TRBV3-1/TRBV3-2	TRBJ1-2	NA	TGTGCCAGCAGCCCCGAGATAGTCTCTTTTGGCTACACCTTC	CASSPEIVSFGYTF
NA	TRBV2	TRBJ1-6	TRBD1	TGTGCCAGCAAGTTGGGGACAGGGGGGAATTCACCCCTCCACTTT	CASKLGTGGNSPLHF
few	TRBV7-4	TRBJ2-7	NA	TGTGCCAGCAGCTTAACGGACAGCTCCTACGAGCAGTACTTC	CASSLTDSSYEQYF
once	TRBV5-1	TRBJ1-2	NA	TGCGCCAGCAGCTTGGCCTGGTTTGGCCGCTACACCTTC	CASSLAWFGRYTF
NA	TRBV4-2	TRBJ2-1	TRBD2	TGTGCCAGCAGCCGGGGACTAGCTGGCGATGAGCAGTTCTTC	CASSRGLAGDEQFF
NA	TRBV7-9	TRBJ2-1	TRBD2	TGTGCCAGCAGCTCCCCTTATAGCGGGAAACCCTACAATGAGCAGTTCTTC	CASSSPYSGKPYNEQFF